The next 23 T cell receptor beta chains were all read from a single sample in a study of control samples from healthy donors and cancer patients (TCRdb year 2020). The library relied on the immunoSEQ multiplex PCR assay. Held by TCRdb, this immuneACCESS table contains in-frame sequences only and omits some clones. Under half of the omission traces to an unresolved V gene where checked; the cause of the rest is unknown. This sample has about 160,000 clones in its table, and around 96% of those were observed once. Together, the top ten hold just over 1% of the sample. The material sequenced was blood. The source is a woman in her 30s in good health.

The chain carries TRBV7-8 and TRBJ2-7; 7 nucleotides line up with TRBD2. The germline V gene encodes CDR1 SGHVS and CDR2 FQNEAQ. V shed 3 bases and J 2 bases; nucleotides not matched to a gene: 13. The CDR3 spans 17 residues. CDR3: CASSFNARGRITYEQYF. CDR3 sequence (DNA): TGTGCCAGCAGCTTCAACGCGCGGGGGAGGATAACCTACGAGCAGTACTTC.

CDR3 residues: CASSYSSGTGANVLTF. CDR3 nucleotides: TGTGCCAGCAGTTACTCGTCGGGGACTGGGGCCAACGTCCTGACTTTC. The chain uses TRBV6-5 and TRBJ2-6; a weak D match, TRBD2 (5 bases). Germline V CDR1 and CDR2: MNHEY, SVGAGI. The CDR3 loop spans 16 amino acids. V lost 0 bases, J lost 2 bases, and 8 bases lay in between.

This sequence joins TRBV28 and TRBJ1-2; 7 bases map to TRBD1. Per germline, CDR1 MDHEN and CDR2 SYDVKM. The CDR3 totals 13 residues. Trimming cost V 8 bases and J 8 bases; bases outside gene matches: 11. As DNA, the CDR3 is TGTGCCAGCCGGGACAGCGGAGGGTGGGGCTACACCTTC. It codes for CASRDSGGWGYTF.

The chain links TRBV24-1 to TRBJ1-5, with 8 positions matching TRBD1. The germline CDR1 and CDR2 sequences are KGHDR and SFDVKD. V was pared by 0 bases and J by 6 bases, with 6 bases of the junction left unmatched. The CDR3 has 16 amino acids. CDR3 DNA sequence: TGTGCCACCAGTGATTTGCAGGGGGCAGATTTTCAGCCCCAGCATTTT. Residues: CATSDLQGADFQPQHF.

The V gene is TRBV6-2 or TRBV6-3, the J gene TRBJ2-1, with D perhaps assigned TRBD1 or TRBD2 (5 bases each). Germline assignment: CDR1 MNHEY and CDR2 SVGEGT. Trimming removed 4 bases at V and 1 base at J, with 17 bases between. The CDR3 is 17 residues long. In nucleotides, the CDR3 is TGTGCCAGCAGTTTTCCGGGACGGGCCCCATCCTACAATGAGCAGTTCTTC. Its translation is CASSFPGRAPSYNEQFF.

This chain links TRBV7-9 with TRBJ1-1, with 9 nucleotides matching TRBD1. J gave up 4 bases and V 4 bases, and 4 bases lay outside the gene matches. This CDR3 has 14 amino acids. The germline V gene encodes CDR1 SEHNR and CDR2 FQNEAQ (reference sequence). CDR3 sequence reads: CASSSDRGSTEAFF. Here the CDR3 DNA reads TGTGCCAGCAGCTCTGACAGGGGGAGCACTGAAGCTTTCTTT.

The chain recombines TRBV2 with TRBJ1-4; D remains unclear. The CDR3 has 14 amino acids. The ends were cut back, 4 bases at V and 8 bases at J, with 14 bases in the middle. Germline values: CDR1 SNHLY, CDR2 FYNNEI. This chain's CDR3 is CASSVRPIGEKLFF. The CDR3 DNA follows: TGTGCCAGCAGTGTTCGGCCGATCGGGGAAAAACTGTTTTTT.

The chain couples TRBV28 to TRBJ1-1, with D possibly matching TRBD1 (6 bases). The V end was cut by 1 base, the J end by 6 bases, with 18 bases between. The CDR3 sequence is 16 residues long. Germline CDR1 is MDHEN and CDR2 is SYDVKM. The CDR3, as DNA: TGTGCCAGCAGTTTATACGGGGGGCGGAAGAGGGCTGAAGCTTTCTTT. Its protein product is CASSLYGGRKRAEAFF. Using reference TRBV28 and TRBJ1-1 for the parts outside the CDR3, the full variable domain is DVKVTQSSRYLVKRTGEKVFLECVQDMDHENMFWYRQDPGLGLRLIYFSYDVKMKEKGDIPEGYSVSREKKERFSLILESASTNQTSMYLCASSLYGGRKRAEAFFGQGTRLTVV.

The chain couples TRBV11-2 to TRBJ1-1; D call uncertain. Germline CDR1 reads SGHAT; CDR2 reads FQNNGV. The V end was cut by 5 bases, the J end by 0 bases, with 4 bases between. The CDR3 loop spans 12 amino acids. CDR3 sequence: CASSRMNTEAFF. CDR3 nucleotides: TGTGCCAGCAGCCGGATGAACACTGAAGCTTTCTTT.

The chain is built from TRBV27 and TRBJ1-5, with a tentative D call TRBD1 (6 bases). Trimming took 9 bases from V and 3 from J, leaving 15 bases between them. The CDR3 covers 14 residues. Germline CDR1 reads MNHEY; CDR2 reads SMNVEV (reference sequence). In DNA, the CDR3 is TGTGCCAGACAACCCCGGGACACCAATCAGCCCCAGCATTTT. It is translated as CARQPRDTNQPQHF.

The chain uses TRBV7-3 and TRBJ2-2; D is possibly TRBD1 or TRBD2 (5 bases each). The germline CDR1 and CDR2 sequences are SGHTA and FQGTGA. Trimming shortened V by 1 base and J by 6 bases, and 9 bases separated the two germline ends. CDR3 length equals 14 residues. The CDR3 loop is CASSLRGPPGELFF. The CDR3 DNA is TGTGCCAGCAGCTTAAGGGGACCACCCGGGGAGCTGTTTTTT.

This clone was counted a single time. The V gene is TRBV11-3, the J gene TRBJ2-6; maybe TRBD2 (6 bases). The length of the CDR3 is 16 residues. The germline gives CDR1 SGHNT, CDR2 YENEEA. With 4 bases removed from V and 4 bases from J, the gap between germline ends came to 14 bases. CDR3: CASSYSGGSGANVLTF. CDR3 in DNA: TGTGCCAGCAGCTACTCTGGGGGGTCAGGGGCCAACGTCCTGACTTTC.

The chain links TRBV4-1 to TRBJ1-1; TRBD1 agrees at 9 bases. J gave up 4 bases and V 4 bases, and 7 bases lay outside the gene matches. Germline CDR1 is MGHRA and CDR2 is YSYEKL. This CDR3 is built from 15 residues. CDR3 loop: CASSLPDRGGTEAFF. The CDR3 bases are TGCGCCAGCAGCCTCCCGGACAGGGGTGGCACTGAAGCTTTCTTT.

This clone was seen only once. The chain joins TRBV19 to TRBJ1-1, with D hard to call. V lost 3 bases and J 11 bases, leaving 13 bases between the germline ends. Germline V gives CDR1 LNHDA, CDR2 SQIVND (reference sequence). The CDR3 length is 12 residues. This CDR3 is CASSIHSGGAFF. The CDR3 bases are TGTGCCAGTAGTATCCACTCCGGCGGGGCTTTCTTT.

The chain uses TRBV5-8 and TRBJ2-5; maybe TRBD2 (6 bases). The CDR3 spans 14 residues. Trimming took off 1 base at V and 5 bases at J, with 12 bases between the two ends. CDR1 is SGHTS and CDR2 is YDEGEE in the germline V gene. This CDR3 reads CASSLRLERETQYF. DNA for the CDR3: TGTGCCAGCAGCTTGCGACTAGAGAGGGAGACCCAGTACTTC.

CDR3 in DNA: TGTGCCAGCAGAACCGGGACTAGCCTCAATGAGCAGTTCTTC. Translation: CASRTGTSLNEQFF. The genes are TRBV28 and TRBJ2-1; 9 positions agree with TRBD2. V shed 6 bases, J shed 6 bases, and the junction held 6 bases outside the gene matches. The CDR3 is made up of 14 amino acids. Looked up from germline, CDR1 is MDHEN and CDR2 is SYDVKM.

J is TRBJ2-1 and V is TRBV5-1; a possible D gene is TRBD1 (6 bases). This CDR3 is 14 amino acids long. Germline V gene lookup returns CDR1 SGHRS and CDR2 YFSETQ. Trimming removed 1 base at V and 4 bases at J, with 9 bases between. The CDR3 reads CASSLTGSYNEQFF. CDR3 DNA: TGCGCCAGCAGCTTGACAGGGTCTTACAATGAGCAGTTCTTC.

V is TRBV9 and J is TRBJ2-2, with D perhaps matching TRBD1 (6 bases). Germline values: CDR1 SGDLS, CDR2 YYNGEE. V lost 8 bases to trimming and J lost 7 bases, with 9 bases between them. The CDR3 runs to 11 residues. The CDR3 DNA reads as TGTGCCAGTACAGGGAACGGGGAGCTGTTTTTT. It is translated as CASTGNGELFF.

The gene calls are TRBV4-1 and TRBJ1-1; 7 bases line up with TRBD1. This CDR3 has 17 amino acids. Germline V gene data show CDR1 as MGHRA and CDR2 as YSYEKL. V was pared by 1 base and J by 6 bases, with 14 bases of the junction left unmatched. Written as DNA, the CDR3 is TGCGCCAGCAGCCAAGTCCTTCTGACAGGGCCCGGGGCTGAAGCTTTCTTT. This codes for CASSQVLLTGPGAEAFF.

CDR3 nucleotide sequence: TGTGCCAGCAGTCCCGACAGAGATGACACCGGGGAGCTGTTTTTT. It encodes CASSPDRDDTGELFF. The chain is built from TRBV28 and TRBJ2-2; D perhaps matches TRBD1 (5 bases). V lost 5 bases to trimming and J lost 3 bases, with 13 bases between them. Per germline, CDR1 MDHEN and CDR2 SYDVKM. The CDR3 runs to 15 residues.

This chain connects TRBV6-5 to TRBJ2-5; tentative D call: TRBD1 (6 bases). The CDR3 spans 13 residues. Trimming cost V 0 bases and J 14 bases, with 16 bases left between them. The germline gives CDR1 MNHEY, CDR2 SVGAGI. The CDR3 loop is CASSYSSWTEDYF. The CDR3 DNA reads TGTGCCAGCAGTTACTCGAGTTGGACAGAGGATTACTTC.

The V call is TRBV2, the J call TRBJ2-3; D remains ambiguous. CDR1 and CDR2 (germline): SNHLY, FYNNEI. The CDR3 sequence is 17 residues long. V shed 7 bases and J shed 0 bases, with 20 bases lying between them. CDR3 nucleotides: TGTGCCAGCACACGGCTGGGGAAGTTACAGAGCACAGATACGCAGTATTTT. Translating it yields CASTRLGKLQSTDTQYF.

The rearrangement links TRBV9 to TRBJ2-1, with 10 bases fitting TRBD2. In germline, CDR1 is SGDLS, CDR2 YYNGEE. The CDR3 covers 18 residues. With 6 bases clipped from V and 7 bases from J, the junction kept 19 bases outside the gene matches. The CDR3: CASTVGPWTSGVGNEQFF. CDR3 nucleotide sequence: TGTGCCAGCACCGTGGGTCCCTGGACTAGCGGCGTCGGAAATGAGCAGTTCTTC. The whole variable domain, filled in from reference TRBV9 and TRBJ2-1, reads DSGVTQTPKHLITATGQRVTLRCSPRSGDLSVYWYQQSLDQGLQFLIQYYNGEERAKGNILERFSAQQFPDLHSELNLSSLELGDSALYFCASTVGPWTSGVGNEQFFGPGTRLTVL.